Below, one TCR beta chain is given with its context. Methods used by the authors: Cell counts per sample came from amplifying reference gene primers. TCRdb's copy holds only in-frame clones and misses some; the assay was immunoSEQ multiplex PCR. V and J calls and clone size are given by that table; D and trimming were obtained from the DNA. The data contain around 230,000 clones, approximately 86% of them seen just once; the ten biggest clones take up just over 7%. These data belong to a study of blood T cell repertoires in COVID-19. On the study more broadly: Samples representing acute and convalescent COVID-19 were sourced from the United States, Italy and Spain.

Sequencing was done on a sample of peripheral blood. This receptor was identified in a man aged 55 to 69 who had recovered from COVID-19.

The CDR3 region is CASSLASKLGAEAFF. As DNA, the CDR3 is TGCGCCAGCAGCTTGGCCTCGAAACTGGGCGCTGAAGCTTTCTTT. This sequence joins TRBV5-1 and TRBJ1-1, with D unresolved. Trimming took 0 bases from V and 6 from J, leaving 15 bases between them. The CDR3 is 15 residues long. Germline V CDR1 and CDR2: SGHRS, YFSETQ. The variable domain in full, completed from reference TRBV5-1 and TRBJ1-1, reads KAGVTQTPRYLIKTRGQQVTLSCSPISGHRSVSWYQQTPGQGLQFLFEYFSETQRNKGNFPGRFSGRQFSNSRSEMNVSTLELGDSALYLCASSLASKLGAEAFFGQGTRLTVV.